There are a few counts of the clone carrying this T cell receptor beta chain. Antigen unknown. The sample belongs to a study of T cells after yellow fever vaccination. Study-wide background: Fractions of limited cellularity were prepared by means of SMART-Seq v4 Ultra Low Input. Points from the study as a whole: Subsequent booster samples again held most clones from primary vaccination (nearly 98% CD4, over 80% CD8). Abundant clonotypes from the bulk population could contaminate FACS-sorted repertoires. Faster peaking, at day 5 versus 15, marked a secondary response that was weaker.

MiXCR, applied by TCRdb to the 5' RACE reads, yields one record per CDR3 protein. The data contain a few hundred thousand distinct CDR3 sequences, roughly a sixth of them singletons. CDR1 is MNHNS, CDR2 SASEGT, per germline. The CDR3 extends over 15 amino acids. Trimming cost V 7 bases and J 6 bases; bases outside gene matches: 12. The receptor's source is a young man who received the YFV17D yellow fever vaccine. The specimen was PBMCs, collected roughly 5 days after the first yellow fever vaccination. The gene calls are TRBV6-1 and TRBJ2-7; 10 nucleotides agree with TRBD1. Written as DNA, the CDR3 is TGTGCCAGCACCAAAGGGACAGGGGCCTGGGCCGAGCAGTACTTC. Translated: CASTKGTGAWAEQYF.